A selection of T cell receptor beta chains follows, all from one sample in a study of post-analysis software for immune sequencing data. From the PCR reads, TCRdb called clonotypes with MiXCR, one entry per CDR3 protein. Of fewer than 700,000 distinct CDR3 sequences in the sample, 44% were seen once. Sample: blood. These receptors came from a girl aged 10 to 17 with multiple sclerosis. Both conserved end residues are part of each CDR3. D genes are given only for firm matches. Not every row has a clone size; where given, it reads once, few, many or a size class.

D	V	J	size	CDR3	DNA
.	TRBV20-1	TRBJ2-1	.	CSARDSARGSYNEQFF	TGCAGTGCTAGAGACTCTGCTCGAGGCTCCTACAATGAGCAGTTCTTC
TRBD2	TRBV5-1	TRBJ2-1	.	CASSLGSGTNEQFF	TGCGCCAGCAGCTTGGGAAGCGGGACCAATGAGCAGTTCTTC
.	TRBV5-1	TRBJ1-6	.	CASSLEGVGSPLHF	TGCGCCAGCAGCTTGGAAGGAGTTGGTTCACCCCTCCACTTT
.	TRBV12-3/TRBV12-4	TRBJ2-1	.	CASSFLGTSYNEQFF	TGTGCCAGCAGTTTTTTGGGGACTTCCTACAATGAGCAGTTCTTC
.	TRBV12-3/TRBV12-4	TRBJ2-5	.	CASSWIQETQYF	TGTGCCAGCAGTTGGATCCAAGAGACCCAGTACTTC
.	TRBV11-3	TRBJ2-5	few	CASSGDGKTQYF	TGTGCCAGCAGCGGGGACGGAAAGACCCAGTACTTC
TRBD1	TRBV19	TRBJ1-2	.	CASSIVRQGAGVGTYGYTF	TGTGCCAGTAGTATAGTCAGACAGGGGGCTGGCGTCGGGACCTATGGCTACACCTTC
TRBD1	TRBV5-1	TRBJ2-7	.	CASSAGGTGEQYF	TGCGCCAGCAGCGCAGGGGGCACGGGTGAGCAGTACTTC
TRBD1	TRBV12-3/TRBV12-4	TRBJ2-5	few	CASKTGQETQYF	TGTGCCAGCAAGACAGGGCAAGAGACCCAGTACTTC
TRBD1	TRBV12-3/TRBV12-4	TRBJ2-3	.	CASSLDRAQMTSTDTQYF	TGTGCCAGCAGTTTGGACAGGGCACAAATGACTAGCACAGATACGCAGTATTTT
TRBD1	TRBV20-1	TRBJ1-2	.	CSADRGQGRTYGYTF	TGCAGTGCAGACCGCGGACAGGGGAGAACCTATGGCTACACCTTC
.	TRBV4-1	TRBJ1-1	few	CASSQDISVNTEAFF	TGCGCCAGCAGCCAAGATATTTCAGTGAACACTGAAGCTTTCTTT
.	TRBV20-1	TRBJ2-1	.	CSARPPGKSFRNEQFF	TGCAGTGCTAGGCCCCCAGGGAAATCCTTTCGGAATGAGCAGTTCTTC
.	TRBV20-1	TRBJ2-3	.	CSAPSHRLGTDTQYF	TGCAGTGCCCCCTCTCACAGGCTGGGCACAGATACGCAGTATTTT
.	TRBV3-1	TRBJ1-6	many	CASSRPGGGVNNSPLHF	TGTGCCAGCAGCCGCCCGGGGGGGGGCGTTAATAATTCACCCCTCCACTTT
TRBD2	TRBV10-1	TRBJ2-1	.	CASSDSGHSYNEQFF	TGCGCCAGCAGTGATAGCGGGCACTCCTACAATGAGCAGTTCTTC
TRBD2	TRBV2	TRBJ2-5	.	CASRGSSGGGETQYF	TGTGCCAGCAGAGGCTCTAGCGGGGGAGGAGAGACCCAGTACTTC
TRBD2	TRBV7-9	TRBJ2-3	.	CASSSEGLAADTDTQYF	TGTGCCAGCAGCTCCGAGGGACTAGCGGCGGACACAGATACGCAGTATTTT
TRBD1	TRBV6-1	TRBJ1-6	.	CASSRDRGVRSYNSPLHF	TGTGCCAGCAGCCGGGACAGGGGAGTTAGGTCCTATAATTCACCCCTCCACTTT
.	TRBV27	TRBJ2-7	few	CASSLGWEGAYEQYF	TGTGCCAGCAGTTTAGGGTGGGAGGGGGCCTACGAGCAGTACTTC
.	TRBV5-1	TRBJ2-1	.	CASSLTPGHTTYNEQFF	TGCGCCAGCAGCTTGACTCCGGGACACACAACCTACAATGAGCAGTTCTTC
TRBD2	TRBV25-1	TRBJ2-3	.	CASSETTSGVTDTQYF	TGTGCCAGCAGTGAAACGACTAGCGGGGTCACAGATACGCAGTATTTT
TRBD2	TRBV5-1	TRBJ2-3	.	CASSPLGTSGRASDTQYF	TGCGCCAGCAGCCCCTTGGGAACTAGCGGGAGGGCCTCGGATACGCAGTATTTT
.	TRBV10-3	TRBJ2-3	few	CAISGVSPGTQYF	TGTGCCATCAGTGGGGTCTCCCCGGGTACGCAGTATTTT
.	TRBV24-1	TRBJ1-2	.	CATSQPDNYGYTF	TGTGCCACCAGCCAGCCTGACAACTATGGCTACACCTTC
TRBD1	TRBV20-1	TRBJ2-7	.	CSATGQGGYEQYF	TGCAGTGCTACGGGACAGGGTGGCTACGAGCAGTACTTC
.	TRBV12-3/TRBV12-4	TRBJ2-2	.	CASSRRATGELFF	TGTGCCAGCAGTCGGCGGGCCACCGGGGAGCTGTTTTTT
.	TRBV7-9	TRBJ1-2	few	CASSLAQGRGLSGYTF	TGTGCCAGCAGCTTAGCGCAAGGCAGGGGCCTGTCGGGCTACACCTTC
.	TRBV12-3/TRBV12-4	TRBJ2-5	.	CASRQGGQETQYF	TGTGCCAGCAGACAGGGTGGCCAAGAGACCCAGTACTTC
TRBD1	TRBV6-6	TRBJ2-3	few	CASSYSAGGPDTQYF	TGTGCCAGCAGTTACTCGGCAGGGGGTCCAGATACGCAGTATTTT
.	TRBV4-1	TRBJ2-5	once	CASSQGLPPLREQYF	TGCGCCAGCAGCCAAGGTCTACCCCCATTGAGGGAGCAGTACTTC
.	TRBV20-1	TRBJ2-1	few	CSARRRADAYNEQFF	TGCAGTGCTAGAAGGCGAGCGGATGCCTACAATGAGCAGTTCTTC
TRBD2	TRBV29-1	TRBJ2-7	.	CSASSGRTYKQYF	TGCAGCGCATCTAGCGGCCGGACCTACAAGCAGTACTTC
.	TRBV5-1	TRBJ2-3	few	CASSLRQQSITQYF	TGCGCCAGCAGCTTGCGGCAGCAGTCCATTACGCAGTATTTT
TRBD2	TRBV20-1	TRBJ2-1	.	CSARTSGGANEQFF	TGCAGTGCCCGGACTAGCGGGGGGGCCAATGAGCAGTTCTTC
TRBD2	TRBV28	TRBJ2-3	.	CASSDPGLGHSTQYF	TGTGCCAGCAGCGATCCGGGACTAGGTCATAGTACGCAGTATTTT
.	TRBV3-1	TRBJ1-4	.	CASSQVSQINEKLFF	TGTGCCAGCAGCCAAGTGTCTCAGATTAATGAAAAACTGTTTTTT
.	TRBV11-1	TRBJ2-1	.	CASGDSRSYNEQFF	TGTGCCAGCGGTGACAGCCGCTCCTACAATGAGCAGTTCTTC